The rows below give T cell receptor beta chains drawn from one sample of a study of blood T cell repertoires in COVID-19. Measured with immunoSEQ multiplex PCR; TCRdb has only the in-frame clones, and not every one. The sample has around 68,000 clones; approximately 91% are singletons. Sequencing was performed on peripheral blood. The receptors shown here come from a human donor in a cohort sampled during active COVID-19. CDR3s include the opening cysteine and the closing phenylalanine or tryptophan. The D gene is left open where the match is weak. Clone size is given for some rows only: seen once, a few or many times, or a class if the clone is expanded.

v_call	d_call	clone_size	j_call	cdr3_aa	cdr3_nt
TRBV27	TRBD1	NA	TRBJ1-2	CASRRDRVTYGYTF	TGTGCCAGCAGACGAGACAGGGTTACCTATGGCTACACCTTC
TRBV28	NA	NA	TRBJ2-5	CASSLRGMETQYF	TGTGCCAGCAGTTTACGAGGGATGGAGACCCAGTACTTC
TRBV5-8	TRBD1	NA	TRBJ1-3	CASSGGQGTPSGNTIYF	TGTGCCAGCAGCGGGGGACAGGGGACCCCTTCTGGAAACACCATATATTTT
TRBV5-1	NA	NA	TRBJ2-3	CASSLGGGEPSQYF	TGCGCCAGCAGCTTGGGTGGGGGCGAGCCGTCGCAGTATTTT
TRBV2	NA	once	TRBJ2-7	CASSVSLSSSYEQYF	TGTGCCAGCAGTGTAAGCCTTTCGAGCTCCTACGAGCAGTACTTC
TRBV4-1	NA	NA	TRBJ2-3	CASSQEIRGTDTQYF	TGCGCCAGCAGCCAAGAAATACGGGGCACAGATACGCAGTATTTT
TRBV3-1/TRBV3-2	TRBD2	NA	TRBJ2-1	CASSRSGTSGTQQFF	TGTGCCAGCAGCCGATCGGGGACTAGCGGGACCCAGCAGTTCTTC
TRBV7-2	TRBD2	NA	TRBJ2-7	CASKAAGSSYEQYF	TGTGCCAGCAAGGCAGCGGGGAGCTCCTACGAGCAGTACTTC
TRBV7-2	NA	NA	TRBJ2-3	CASTNPRTDTQYF	TGTGCCAGCACTAACCCCCGCACAGATACGCAGTATTTT
TRBV27	TRBD1	NA	TRBJ2-6	CASSFLGTGILSGANVLTF	TGTGCCAGCAGTTTCCTAGGGACAGGGATCCTCTCTGGGGCCAACGTCCTGACTTTC
TRBV27	TRBD1	NA	TRBJ2-7	CASSHFLGTGEQYF	TGTGCCAGCAGCCATTTTTTGGGGACAGGGGAGCAGTACTTC
TRBV7-6	NA	NA	TRBJ2-5	CASSLGARGQETQYF	TGTGCCAGCAGCTTAGGAGCCAGGGGCCAAGAGACCCAGTACTTC
TRBV5-6	TRBD1	NA	TRBJ2-7	CASSPPLFTGGKTYEQYF	TGTGCCAGCAGCCCACCGCTGTTTACAGGGGGCAAAACCTACGAGCAGTACTTC
TRBV3-1/TRBV3-2	NA	NA	TRBJ1-3	CASSQDRNSGNTIYF	TGTGCCAGCAGCCAAGACAGGAACTCTGGAAACACCATATATTTT
TRBV7-9	TRBD1	NA	TRBJ2-3	CASSLHRGADTQYF	TGTGCCAGCAGCTTACACAGGGGGGCAGATACGCAGTATTTT
TRBV28	TRBD2	NA	TRBJ2-4	CASLADLAKNIQYF	TGTGCCAGCCTAGCGGATCTAGCCAAAAACATTCAGTACTTC
TRBV27	NA	NA	TRBJ1-4	CASSLGRGNEKLFF	TGTGCCAGCAGTTTGGGTAGGGGAAATGAAAAACTGTTTTTT
TRBV28	NA	NA	TRBJ1-1	CASSWRVNEAFF	TGTGCCAGCAGTTGGAGGGTGAATGAAGCTTTCTTT